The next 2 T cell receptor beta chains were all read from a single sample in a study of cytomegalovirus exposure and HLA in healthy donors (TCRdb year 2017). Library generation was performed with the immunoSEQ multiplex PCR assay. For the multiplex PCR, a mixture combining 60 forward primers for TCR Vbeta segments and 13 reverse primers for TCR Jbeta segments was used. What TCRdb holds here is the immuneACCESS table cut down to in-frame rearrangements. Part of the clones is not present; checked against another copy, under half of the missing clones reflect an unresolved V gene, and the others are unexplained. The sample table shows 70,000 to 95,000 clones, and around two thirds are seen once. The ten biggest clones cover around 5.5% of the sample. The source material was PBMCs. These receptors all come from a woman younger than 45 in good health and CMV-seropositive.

The CDR3 loop is CASSGSRSGESYEQYF. The CDR3 nucleotides are TGTGCCAGCAGTGGATCGCGGAGCGGGGAATCCTACGAGCAGTACTTC. The rearrangement uses TRBV2 and TRBJ2-7; 7 nucleotides agree with TRBD2. The germline V gene has CDR1 SNHLY and CDR2 FYNNEI. The CDR3 has 16 residues. The ends lost 4 bases at V and 1 base at J; junction bases unmatched: 10.

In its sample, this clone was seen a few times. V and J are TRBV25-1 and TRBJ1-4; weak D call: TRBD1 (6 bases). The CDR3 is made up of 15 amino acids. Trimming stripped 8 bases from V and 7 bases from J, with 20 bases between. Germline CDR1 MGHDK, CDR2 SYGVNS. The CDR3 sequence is CASSGVWVGSEKLFF. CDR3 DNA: TGTGCCAGCTCAGGGGTTTGGGTAGGGAGTGAAAAACTGTTTTTT.